This T cell receptor beta chain was documented in a study of neurological immune-mediated disorders (dated by TCRdb to about 2019). Regarding the research as a whole: Peripheral blood TCR-beta repertoires from HTLV-I-associated myelopathy (HAM/TSP) patients, multiple sclerosis patients and healthy controls were compared by UMI-based sequencing. The 90 to 120 TCR-beta libraries covered PBMC samples along with longitudinal samples, technical triplicates, and paired sorted CD4+ and CD8+ T-cell subsets. Longitudinal HAM/TSP donors and healthy donors each had 3 time-points at intervals of roughly 3-40 months. Of the approximately 68 subjects in the cohort, about 14 were HAM/TSP patients, some 35 were multiple sclerosis patients, and 20 were healthy controls.

cDNA was synthesized by template-switch 5'RACE using a primer with a 10-nucleotide random unique molecular identifier that tagged each TCR transcript. Over 190 million TCR-beta sequences, covering 15-18 subjects, were produced in each sequencing run. The RNeasy kit was used for extraction of total RNA. TCR-beta VDJ regions were amplified with primers for the TCR constant region and the 5'RACE anchor, using the KAPA Real-time Library Amplification kit. Sample indexes and Illumina adaptors were added in a first PCR, after which library yield was increased in a second PCR. After Ampure bead purification, the TCR product of roughly 650 bp was size-selected on a 2% E-gel SizeSelection system. Before pooling, library quality was assessed on a Bioanalyzer, concentration was determined with Qubit, and library quantification was performed with the Kapa Library Quantification kit. An Illumina HiSeq 2500 was used to sequence the libraries paired-end at 2 x 150 bp. To increase sequence diversity, about 24-32% phiX was spiked into each library pool. As for how the authors treated the data: The UMI-based MiGEC pipeline processed quality-filtered reads and removed over 80% of raw TCR sequences during error correction. IMGT germline references were used for alignment of VDJ genes, and clonotypes were defined by a unique CDR3 amino acid sequence together with V-J genes. VDJtools evaluated clonal expansion, Shannon diversity and CDR3 relatedness (CalcPairwiseDistances, ClusterSamples); CLCbio workbench built phylogenetic trees. Expanded clones were defined as having at least 8 unique UMIs, based on coefficient-of-variation modelling across technical triplicates. Using fastp trimming at Q25 and MiXCR clonotype assembly, TCRdb reanalyzed the public sequencing data and kept in-frame beta chains. Every distinct CDR3 protein forms one entry, paired with its most common genes and DNA. The V and J calls shown here were made by TCRdb, not taken from the authors' results. The sample includes tens of thousands of distinct CDR3 sequences, with more than 8% observed a single time. The biggest ten clones account for around 13% of the sample.

The investigation overall reported the following: Expanded clones from different subjects shared no identical CDR3 amino acid sequences, which suggests that TCR-beta repertoires were private in all groups. TCR clonal expansion was highest in HAM/TSP patients and lowest in MS patients, with MS patients falling below even healthy controls.

V is cut back by 5 bases and J by 3 bases, with 4 bases in the junction unmatched. The CDR3 starts with the cysteine, ends with the phenylalanine, and has 14 residues. Of all the DNA, just the CDR3 is kept, 42 bases in frame from base 1. The germline V gene supplies CDR1 MDHEN and CDR2 SYDVKM. In this sample, this clonotype turned up many times. The antigen it recognizes is unknown. The record has no base qualities; no much larger clone is one base away. The time point label corresponds to: longitudinal time-point 2. Blood bank volunteers in Maryland, USA served as the healthy controls. For the unsorted PBMC libraries, 2 million PBMCs were stored in RNAlater at -80 degrees C until RNA extraction and were used to generate the libraries. Peripheral blood underwent Ficoll-Hypaque density gradient centrifugation to isolate PBMCs, which were then cryopreserved in liquid nitrogen.

This TCR was sampled from a man younger than 45 in good health. Sequenced material: PBMCs. Recombination joined TRBV28 with TRBJ2-7; the junction holds 10 bases that match TRBD2. At the DNA level, the sequence is TGTGCCAGCAGTCCCGGGACTAGCGACTACGAGCAGTACTTC. Its coded protein is CASSPGTSDYEQYF. Outside the CDR3, residues come from the reference TRBV28 and TRBJ2-7 proteins, so the full variable domain is: DVKVTQSSRYLVKRTGEKVFLECVQDMDHENMFWYRQDPGLGLRLIYFSYDVKMKEKGDIPEGYSVSREKKERFSLILESASTNQTSMYLCASSPGTSDYEQYFGPGTRLTVT.